These 22 T cell receptor beta chains were sequenced from one sample in a study of blood T cells in healthy people across ages. Primers used in a second PCR of roughly 6 to 12 cycles were a sample-barcoded 5' primer and a J-beta primer mix. TCRdb reprocessed the 5' RACE reads with MiXCR, giving one entry per CDR3 protein. Here the sample spans about 670,000 distinct CDR3 sequences, around 52% being singletons. The sequencing input was blood. These receptors were collected from an elderly woman in good health.

J is TRBJ2-1 and V is TRBV10-3; the D is unclear. The closer fit of TRBJ2-7 to the DNA end suggests the J call may be wrong. Germline V lookup: CDR1 ENHRY, CDR2 SYGVKD. The CDR3 extends over 15 amino acids. The CDR3 sequence is CAISEGFAFHNEQYF. The DNA for the CDR3 is TGTGCCATCAGTGAAGGGTTTGCCTTTCACAATGAGCAGTACTTC.

About this clonotype: This may stem from a read error, because a much larger clone lies one nucleotide away. V gene TRBV12-3 or TRBV12-4 combines with J gene TRBJ2-5; D gene uncertain. V was clipped by 2 bases and J by 11 bases, with 21 bases between them. This CDR3 is built from 15 residues. CDR3 DNA: TGTGCCAGCAGTTTACTATCCCCACCCCACAATGAGCAGTACTTC. As protein: CASSLLSPPHNEQYF.

This clonotype was picked up many times. The V and J genes are TRBV5-1 and TRBJ1-2, with TRBD1 matching 10 bases. V was pared by 5 bases and J by 9 bases, with 10 bases of the junction left unmatched. Germline CDR1 and CDR2: SGHRS and YFSETQ. The CDR3 has 14 residues. CDR3 region: CASSGQGEDGSYTF. For the CDR3, the DNA is TGCGCCAGCAGTGGACAGGGGGAGGACGGTAGCTACACCTTC.

For this clonotype: A much larger clone sits a single nucleotide away, making a read error possible. The V gene is TRBV6-5, the J gene TRBJ1-5; TRBD1 aligns across 10 bases. CDR1 is MNHEY, CDR2 SVGAGI, per germline. The CDR3 has 14 residues. This CDR3 is CAGRPGTGAQPQHF. For the CDR3, the DNA is TGTGCCGGCAGGCCCGGGACAGGGGCTCAGCCCCAGCATTTT.

The chain employs TRBV12-3 or TRBV12-4 and TRBJ2-5; D gene ambiguous. The J call may not be correct, given that the DNA end is closer to TRBJ2-7. The CDR3 runs to 14 residues. In DNA, the CDR3 is TGTGCCAGCAGTTTAGGTACGGCAGCCTACGAGCAGTACTTC. Translated: CASSLGTAAYEQYF.

This clonotype appeared many times. This CDR3 is CASSPRNYEEQYF. As DNA, the CDR3 is TGCGCCAGCAGCCCCCGGAATTACGAGGAGCAGTACTTC. This chain joins TRBV5-1 and TRBJ2-7; D is ambiguous. Germline CDR1 reads SGHRS; CDR2 reads YFSETQ. This CDR3 is built from 13 residues. Trimming removed 4 bases at V and 7 bases at J, with 15 bases between.

The chain joins TRBV18 to TRBJ1-1, with D perhaps matching TRBD1 (6 bases). Trimming removed 0 bases from V and 7 bases from J, with 9 bases in between. Germline V gives CDR1 KGHSH, CDR2 LQKENI. The CDR3 is 13 residues long. CDR3 sequence reads: CASSPPRGNEAFF. DNA of the CDR3: TGTGCCAGCTCACCACCCAGGGGAAATGAAGCTTTCTTT.

This clonotype was seen a few times. The chain carries TRBV20-1 and TRBJ1-5, with D possibly being TRBD1 (5 bases). Looked up from germline, CDR1 is DFQATT and CDR2 is SNEGSKA (reference sequence). There are 13 residues in the CDR3. The V end was cut by 3 bases, the J end by 0 bases, with 6 bases between. The CDR3 sequence: CSARGPSNQPQHF. In DNA form, the CDR3 reads TGCAGTGCTAGGGGGCCTAGCAATCAGCCCCAGCATTTT.

The chain uses TRBV15 and TRBJ2-1; 7 nucleotides match TRBD2. Germline CDR1 and CDR2: LNHNV and YYDKDF (reference sequence). Trimming cost V 5 bases and J 6 bases; bases outside gene matches: 4. The CDR3 runs 13 residues. The DNA of the CDR3 is TGTGCCACCAGCGCGGGAGTACTCAATGAGCAGTTCTTC. It specifies CATSAGVLNEQFF.

The chain combines TRBV4-1 with TRBJ2-4; tentatively, D is TRBD2 (5 bases). CDR1 and CDR2 from the germline V gene are MGHRA and YSYEKL. V lost 4 bases, J lost 1 base, and 14 bases lay in between. CDR3 size: 16 residues. The CDR3 bases are TGCGCCAGCAGCCCTGGTCTACGGGATGCCAAAAACATTCAGTACTTC. Translating it yields CASSPGLRDAKNIQYF.

As concerns this clonotype: A much larger clone differs from this one at a single base, so this may be a read error. The CDR3 DNA sequence: TGTGCCAGTAGTATAGATGGCGGGAGGGCCAATGAGCAGTTCTTC. Translating gives CASSIDGGRANEQFF. The chain couples TRBV19 to TRBJ2-1, with TRBD2 matching over 9 bases. Germline trimming cut 0 bases from V and 6 bases from J; bases unmatched to any gene: 3. This CDR3 spans 15 amino acids. In germline, CDR1 is LNHDA, CDR2 SQIVND (reference sequence).

The rearrangement joins TRBV5-1 to TRBJ2-5; the D gene is possibly TRBD1 (6 bases). The DNA end is a closer match to TRBJ2-7, so the J assignment may be wrong. Germline V CDR1 and CDR2: SGHRS, YFSETQ. This CDR3 has 13 amino acids. CDR3 protein: CASSSGQIYEQYF. In nucleotides, the CDR3 is TGCGCCAGCAGCTCCGGACAGATCTACGAGCAGTACTTC.

This clonotype was seen repeatedly, ten times or more. V gene TRBV6-5 combines with J gene TRBJ2-1, with D perhaps matching TRBD2 (6 bases). CDR3 length: 12 amino acids. The V gene lost 5 bases and the J gene lost 9 bases, with 11 bases spanning the gap. Germline V gene sequence: CDR1 MNHEY, CDR2 SVGAGI. DNA of the CDR3: TGTGCCAGCAGTACGGGGGTTAGTGAGCAGTTCTTC. This translates into CASSTGVSEQFF.

The chain is built from TRBV6-1 and TRBJ2-1, with D uncertain. This CDR3 contains 14 residues. Trimming pared 6 bases from V and 0 bases from J, leaving 9 bases between. Germline-derived CDR1 and CDR2 are MNHNS and SASEGT. CDR3 DNA sequence: TGTGCCAGCAGAACCGATTACTCCTACAATGAGCAGTTCTTC. This encodes CASRTDYSYNEQFF.

This chain joins TRBV6-6 and TRBJ2-3, with 8 bases identical to TRBD1. CDR3 length: 14 residues. Germline CDR1 and CDR2: MNHNY and SVGAGI (reference sequence). V shed 6 bases, J shed 3 bases, and the junction held 5 bases outside the gene matches. Here the CDR3 DNA reads TGTGCCAGCAGGAAGACAGGGGTGACAGATACGCAGTATTTT. Amino acids: CASRKTGVTDTQYF.

The rearrangement links TRBV12-3 or TRBV12-4 to TRBJ2-1; 12 bases fit TRBD2. The CDR3 is 15 residues long. Trimming removed 3 bases from V and 4 bases from J; junction bases left unmatched: 1. The CDR3 spells CASSFGLAGYNEQFF. For the CDR3, the DNA is TGTGCCAGCAGTTTCGGACTAGCGGGGTACAATGAGCAGTTCTTC.

The rearrangement uses TRBV29-1 and TRBJ2-5; possibly TRBD2 for D (5 bases). CDR1 SQVTM and CDR2 ANQGSEA come from the germline V gene. The V end was cut by 3 bases, the J end by 4 bases, with 15 bases between. The CDR3 sequence is 14 residues long. This CDR3 is CSVDHGRSGETQYF. DNA for the CDR3: TGCAGCGTTGATCACGGCCGGAGCGGAGAGACCCAGTACTTC.

This clonotype turned up a few times. V usage is TRBV7-9 and J usage is TRBJ2-7; TRBD1 aligns across 7 bases. CDR3 length equals 19 residues. The germline gives CDR1 SEHNR, CDR2 FQNEAQ (reference sequence). V gave up 5 bases and J gave up 7 bases; unmatched junction bases: 26. The DNA of the CDR3 is TGTGCCAGCAGCCCCAACAGGGGTCGGCTTATGGGTTCGTACAATGAGCAGTACTTC. Residues: CASSPNRGRLMGSYNEQYF.

V and J are TRBV5-1 and TRBJ1-1; TRBD1 aligns across 8 bases. The CDR3 is 13 residues long. Germline-derived CDR1 and CDR2 are SGHRS and YFSETQ. J lost 6 bases, V lost 4 bases, and 5 bases had no gene match. The CDR3 here is CASSMGQASEAFF. The CDR3 region has the DNA TGCGCCAGCAGCATGGGACAGGCCTCTGAAGCTTTCTTT.

This clonotype was counted at least ten times. The chain has TRBV4-1 and TRBJ2-7; possible D gene TRBD2, 6 bases. CDR1 and CDR2 (germline): MGHRA, YSYEKL. The CDR3 has 17 residues. The V end lost 4 bases, the J end lost 0 bases, and 19 bases lay between the germline ends. CDR3 in amino acids: CASSPSDRGKSSYEQYF. CDR3 sequence (DNA): TGCGCCAGCAGCCCCTCAGATCGGGGGAAGTCCTCCTACGAGCAGTACTTC.

The genes are TRBV3-1 and TRBJ1-1, with D uncertain. V was pared by 2 bases and J by 4 bases, with 14 bases between. The CDR3 extends over 15 amino acids. Germline CDR1 reads LGHDT; CDR2 reads YNNKEL (reference sequence). The DNA for the CDR3 is TGTGCCAGCAGCCAAACAACCGTCCTCGCCACTGAAGCTTTCTTT. Translated, it gives CASSQTTVLATEAFF.

This clonotype has at least ten counts. The genes are TRBV6-5 and TRBJ1-1; the D gene is possibly TRBD1 (5 bases). The CDR3 spans 15 residues. The germline V and J ends were trimmed by 0 bases and 4 bases, with 12 bases remaining between them. Germline lookup yields CDR1 MNHEY and CDR2 SVGAGI. The CDR3, as DNA: TGTGCCAGCAGTTACTCGCGGGGTAGGGGCACTGAAGCTTTCTTT. As protein: CASSYSRGRGTEAFF.